The 20 T cell receptor beta chains below come from one sample, sequenced in a study of T cell responses to AZD1222 COVID-19 vaccine. Produced via immunoSEQ multiplex PCR; TCRdb's table is partial and in-frame only. The table lists 97,000 or so clones, roughly nine tenths of them singletons. Sequencing was performed on peripheral blood, taken on day 0 of AZD1222 vaccination. The receptors originated from an adult in good health.

This chain uses TRBV11-2 with TRBJ1-3, with D unresolved. Trimming pared 5 bases from V and 4 bases from J, leaving 12 bases between. Germline V lookup: CDR1 SGHAT, CDR2 FQNNGV. This CDR3 is built from 14 residues. The DNA of the CDR3 is TGTGCCAGCAGCCCATGGGCCAGGGGAAACACCATATATTTT. The encoded protein is CASSPWARGNTIYF.

The chain is built from TRBV5-6 and TRBJ2-1, with 11 positions matching TRBD2. Looked up from germline, CDR1 is SGHDT and CDR2 is YYEEEE. V shed 4 bases, J shed 0 bases, and the junction held 6 bases outside the gene matches. The CDR3 spans 17 residues. CDR3 in DNA: TGTGCCAGCAGCCCGATAGCGGGAGGGAGCTCCTACAATGAGCAGTTCTTC. It encodes CASSPIAGGSSYNEQFF.

The chain has TRBV19 and TRBJ1-4; possibly TRBD1 for D (6 bases). Trimming removed 3 bases from V and 3 bases from J, with 8 bases in between. Germline V lookup: CDR1 LNHDA, CDR2 SQIVND (reference sequence). This CDR3 contains 14 residues. The CDR3 DNA sequence: TGTGCCAGTAGTATCCCAGGGGCTAATGAAAAACTGTTTTTT. Amino acids: CASSIPGANEKLFF.

In its sample, this clone was seen once. This chain uses TRBV19 with TRBJ2-1, with a tentative D call TRBD2 (6 bases). Germline V gives CDR1 LNHDA, CDR2 SQIVND (reference sequence). This CDR3 comprises 16 residues. The germline V and J ends were trimmed by 3 bases and 6 bases, with 18 bases remaining between them. CDR3 amino acids: CASSIAPGVDFNEQFF. In DNA, the CDR3 is TGTGCCAGTAGTATCGCACCGGGAGTGGATTTCAATGAGCAGTTCTTC.

The CDR3 sequence is CASSQRTSVVDTQYF. The CDR3 nucleotides are TGTGCCAGCAGCCAGCGGACTAGCGTGGTAGATACGCAGTATTTT. This chain uses TRBV7-6 with TRBJ2-3; 9 bases match TRBD2. Germline assignment: CDR1 SGHVS and CDR2 FNYEAQ. With V trimmed by 5 bases and J by 5 bases, 8 bases remained unmatched. The CDR3 has 15 residues.

The chain joins TRBV27 to TRBJ1-2; the D gene is possibly TRBD1 (6 bases). The CDR3 has 14 residues. Germline CDR1 reads MNHEY; CDR2 reads SMNVEV (reference sequence). Deletions cut 6 bases from V and 3 bases from J, with 14 bases between. The CDR3 reads CASSQGSGYYGYTF. CDR3 nucleotides: TGTGCCAGCAGCCAGGGGTCGGGGTACTATGGCTACACCTTC.

The CDR3 coding sequence is TGTGCCAGCAGCTTAGGGCCAGACAATGAGCAGTTCTTC. It translates to CASSLGPDNEQFF. V is TRBV7-9 and J is TRBJ2-1; D remains ambiguous. This CDR3 is 13 amino acids long. The germline gives CDR1 SEHNR, CDR2 FQNEAQ (reference sequence). V was shortened by 1 base and J by 5 bases, with 6 bases between the two germline ends.

V is TRBV7-2 and J is TRBJ1-2; D is perhaps TRBD1 (5 bases). In germline, CDR1 is SGHTA, CDR2 FQGNSA. The CDR3 is 13 amino acids. Deletions cut 4 bases from V and 3 bases from J, with 9 bases between. As DNA, the CDR3 is TGTGCCAGCAGCTACAGGACCGACTATGGCTACACCTTC. It translates to CASSYRTDYGYTF.

The genes are TRBV27 and TRBJ2-2; TRBD2 matches at 13 bases. Germline V CDR1 and CDR2: MNHEY, SMNVEV (reference sequence). The CDR3 runs 16 residues. V lost 6 bases to trimming and J lost 5 bases; unmatched junction nucleotides: 6. The CDR3 DNA sequence: TGTGCCAGCAGCCAGACTAGCGGGAGGCGGACCGGGGAGCTGTTTTTT. It translates to CASSQTSGRRTGELFF.

CDR3 in DNA: TGTGCCAGCAGCTTTCGATTGACTAGCGGGCAGCAAGAGACCCAGTACTTC. Its protein is CASSFRLTSGQQETQYF. The chain recombines TRBV11-2 with TRBJ2-5, with TRBD2 identical over 10 bases. The CDR3 is 17 residues long. The V and J ends lost 3 bases and 2 bases, in that order; junction bases with no gene match: 9. Germline loops: CDR1 SGHAT, CDR2 FQNNGV.

J is TRBJ1-3 and V is TRBV7-2; unclear D gene. Trimming took 5 bases from V and 4 from J, leaving 18 bases between them. The germline V gene has CDR1 SGHTA and CDR2 FQGNSA. This CDR3 is built from 16 residues. CDR3 region: CASSESSGLSGNTIYF. CDR3 sequence (DNA): TGTGCCAGCAGCGAATCTTCTGGGTTGTCCGGAAACACCATATATTTT.

This chain links TRBV3-1 (or the pseudogene TRBV3-2) with TRBJ2-7; TRBD2 aligns across 7 bases. Per the germline V gene, CDR1 is LGHDT and CDR2 is YNNKEL (reference sequence). The CDR3 is made up of 16 amino acids. The V and J ends lost 2 bases and 5 bases, in that order; junction bases with no gene match: 12. This CDR3 is CASSQRGRAINHEQYF. The DNA for the CDR3 is TGTGCCAGCAGCCAACGAGGGAGGGCCATAAACCACGAGCAGTACTTC.

This clone was observed once. The J gene is TRBJ1-2, the V gene TRBV27; the match to TRBD1 covers 8 bases. J gave up 4 bases and V 6 bases, and 7 bases lay outside the gene matches. CDR3 length equals 14 residues. In germline, CDR1 is MNHEY, CDR2 SMNVEV (reference sequence). CDR3 sequence: CASRAGTGLYGYTF. CDR3 bases: TGTGCCAGCAGAGCCGGGACAGGCCTCTATGGCTACACCTTC.

This chain links TRBV5-5 with TRBJ2-7, with a weak D call TRBD1 (5 bases). CDR3 length: 13 residues. From germline, CDR1 is SGHKS and CDR2 YYEKEE (reference sequence). V was shortened by 0 bases and J by 2 bases, with 6 bases between the two germline ends. The CDR3 loop reads CASSLARAYEQYF. DNA of the CDR3: TGTGCCAGCAGCTTGGCCAGGGCCTACGAGCAGTACTTC.

The chain joins TRBV11-2 to TRBJ2-7; D uncertain. Trimming cost V 1 base and J 1 base, with 11 bases left between them. Germline V lookup: CDR1 SGHAT, CDR2 FQNNGV. The CDR3 length is 15 residues. As DNA, the CDR3 is TGTGCCAGCAGCTTAGGGATTTCCCGTTCCTACGAGCAGTACTTC. Protein product: CASSLGISRSYEQYF.

This chain joins TRBV19 and TRBJ2-7; D unresolved. Germline V gene sequence: CDR1 LNHDA, CDR2 SQIVND (reference sequence). This CDR3 has 16 residues. Trimming removed 5 bases at V and 0 bases at J, with 17 bases between. DNA for the CDR3: TGTGCCAGTAGTCCAACTGTAGGGCCTACCTCCTACGAGCAGTACTTC. Encoded protein: CASSPTVGPTSYEQYF.

The V call is TRBV6-5, the J call TRBJ2-7, with 9 bases aligning to TRBD1. This CDR3 spans 12 amino acids. Germline CDR1 MNHEY, CDR2 SVGAGI. Germline trimming cut 6 bases from V and 11 bases from J; bases unmatched to any gene: 8. The CDR3 reads CASSRQGVREYF. Here the CDR3 DNA reads TGTGCCAGCAGCAGACAGGGGGTTAGGGAGTACTTC.

V and J are TRBV18 and TRBJ1-2; D is unresolved. Per the germline V gene, CDR1 is KGHSH and CDR2 is LQKENI. Trimming left V 3 bases short and J 0 bases short, with 11 bases between. This CDR3 region has 15 residues. The CDR3 is CASSPNINPNYGYTF. DNA of the CDR3: TGTGCCAGCTCACCGAACATAAACCCTAACTATGGCTACACCTTC. The full variable domain, with the rest looked up from reference TRBV18 and TRBJ1-2, is NAGVMQNPRHLVRRRGQEARLRCSPMKGHSHVYWYRQLPEEGLKFMVYLQKENIIDESGMPKERFSAEFPKEGPSILRIQQVVRGDSAAYFCASSPNINPNYGYTFGSGTRLTVV.

This clone came up a few times. V and J are TRBV6-2 or TRBV6-3 and TRBJ1-2; D not resolved. Germline-derived CDR1 and CDR2 are MNHEY and SVGEGT. The CDR3 contains 11 residues. The germline V and J ends were trimmed by 5 bases and 8 bases, with 9 bases remaining between them. Here the CDR3 reads CASSLPGGYTF. Here the CDR3 DNA reads TGTGCCAGCAGTCTTCCCGGAGGCTACACCTTC.

The V and J genes are TRBV30 and TRBJ2-5; 7 positions match TRBD1. The CDR3 consists of 13 residues. Germline lookup yields CDR1 GTSNPN and CDR2 SVGIG (reference sequence). V lost 4 bases and J lost 2; bases outside the gene matches: 4. The CDR3 region has the DNA TGTGCCTGGACAAGGACAGGACAAGAGACCCAGTACTTC. This sequence encodes CAWTRTGQETQYF. The whole variable domain, remainder taken from reference TRBV30 and TRBJ2-5, is SQTIHQWPATLVQPVGSPLSLECTVEGTSNPNLYWYRQAAGRGLQLLFYSVGIGQISSEVPQNLSASRPQDRQFILSSKKLLLSDSGFYLCAWTRTGQETQYFGPGTRLLVL.